This T cell receptor beta chain was captured by sequencing in a study of control samples from healthy donors and cancer patients. TCRdb keeps only in-frame clones here, not all; method: immunoSEQ multiplex PCR. The sample holds around 140,000 clones; 85% to 90% are singletons and the top ten take more than 6.5%. The length of the CDR3 is 15 residues. From germline, CDR1 is SQVTM and CDR2 ANQGSEA. The V end was cut by 4 bases, the J end by 7 bases, with 20 bases between. The rearrangement uses TRBV29-1 and TRBJ2-1; D is perhaps TRBD2 (7 bases). The clonotype comes from a man aged 45 to 65 with head and neck cancer. Material: PBMCs. CDR3 loop: CSVGREAGAENEQFF. For the CDR3, the DNA is TGCAGCGTTGGTCGCGAGGCGGGGGCCGAGAATGAGCAGTTCTTC.